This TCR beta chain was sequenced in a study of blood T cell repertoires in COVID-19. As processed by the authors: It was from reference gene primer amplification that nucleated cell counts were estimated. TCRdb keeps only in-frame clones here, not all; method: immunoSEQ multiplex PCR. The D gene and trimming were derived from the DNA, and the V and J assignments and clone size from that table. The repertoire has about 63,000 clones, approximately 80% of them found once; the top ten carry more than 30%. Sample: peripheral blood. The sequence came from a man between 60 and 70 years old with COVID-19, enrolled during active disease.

The CDR3 DNA reads TGTGCCACCAGTGATCTCCGATCTAGCGGGAGTCTCGATGAGCAGTTCTTC. It translates to CATSDLRSSGSLDEQFF. This chain links TRBV24-1 with TRBJ2-1, with 10 positions matching TRBD2. The CDR3 runs to 17 residues. V was clipped by 3 bases and J by 8 bases; unmatched bases: 12. The germline V gene encodes CDR1 KGHDR and CDR2 SFDVKD.